This TCR beta chain originates from a study of shared clonotypes between healthy human individuals. Study-level background: CD4 naive cells filled three plates per donor, CD4 memory three, CD8 naive two and CD8 memory one. Study results and limitations: Even with large depth, rarefaction showed that sorted-subset sequencing was incomplete.

Germline loops: CDR1 MGHDK, CDR2 SYGVNS. V was shortened by 3 bases and J by 7 bases, with 7 bases between the two germline ends. The length of the CDR3 is 12 residues. Original processing methods: ImmunoSEQ junction-only sequences lacked quality scores, so their filtering differed. The repertoire was sequenced with immunoSEQ multiplex PCR; TCRdb's copy has only in-frame clones and lacks some. V and J calls plus clone size are reproduced from that table; the DNA served to infer D and trimming. Of around 2.5 million clones detected, 80% to 95% appear once; the ten largest clones hold 0.36%. With regard to this clone: Antigen: not known.

Sequencing used naive CD4+ T cells from PBMCs. Regarding subset: CD45RA+ positively selected. The sequence derives from a man between 18 and 35 years old in good health. Some clones in this sample may be carry-over from other donors' samples. The chain is built from TRBV25-1 and TRBJ1-5; D remains unclear. The CDR3 region has the DNA TGTGCCAGCAGTGATTCGGGACAGCCCCAGCATTTT. Translating gives CASSDSGQPQHF.